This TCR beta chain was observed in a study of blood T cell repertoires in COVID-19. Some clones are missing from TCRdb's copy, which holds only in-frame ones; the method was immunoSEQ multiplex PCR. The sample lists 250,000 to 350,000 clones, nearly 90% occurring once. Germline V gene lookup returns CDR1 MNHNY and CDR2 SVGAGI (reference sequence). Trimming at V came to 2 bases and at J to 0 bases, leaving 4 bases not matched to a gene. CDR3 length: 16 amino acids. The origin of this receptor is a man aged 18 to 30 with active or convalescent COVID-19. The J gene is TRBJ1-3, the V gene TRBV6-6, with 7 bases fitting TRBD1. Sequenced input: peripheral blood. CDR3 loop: CASSYPTGASGNTIYF. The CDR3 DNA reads TGTGCCAGCAGTTACCCCACAGGGGCCTCTGGAAACACCATATATTTT.